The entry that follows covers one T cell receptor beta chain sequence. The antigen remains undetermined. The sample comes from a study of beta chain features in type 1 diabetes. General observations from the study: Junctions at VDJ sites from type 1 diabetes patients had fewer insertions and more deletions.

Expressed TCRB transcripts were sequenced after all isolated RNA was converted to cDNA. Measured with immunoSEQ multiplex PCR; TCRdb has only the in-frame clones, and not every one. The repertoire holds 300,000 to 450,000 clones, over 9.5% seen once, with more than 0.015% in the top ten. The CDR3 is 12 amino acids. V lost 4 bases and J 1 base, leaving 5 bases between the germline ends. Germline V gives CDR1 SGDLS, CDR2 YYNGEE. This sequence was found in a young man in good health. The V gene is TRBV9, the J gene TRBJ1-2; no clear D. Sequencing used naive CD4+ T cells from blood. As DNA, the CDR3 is TGTGCCAGCAGCCGGTTTAACTATGGCTACACCTTC. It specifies CASSRFNYGYTF.